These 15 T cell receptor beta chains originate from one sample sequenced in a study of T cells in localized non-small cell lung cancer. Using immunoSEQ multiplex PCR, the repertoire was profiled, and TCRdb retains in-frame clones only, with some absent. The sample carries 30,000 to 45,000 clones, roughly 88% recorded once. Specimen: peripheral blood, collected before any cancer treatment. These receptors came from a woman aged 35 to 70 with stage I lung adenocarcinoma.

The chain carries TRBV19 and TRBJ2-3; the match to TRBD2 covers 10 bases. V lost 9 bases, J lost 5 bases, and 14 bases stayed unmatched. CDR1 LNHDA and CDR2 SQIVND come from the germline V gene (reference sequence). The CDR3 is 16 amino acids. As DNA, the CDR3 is TGTGCCAGCGCGAGGCAAAGCGGGAGGGCTGGAGATACGCAGTATTTT. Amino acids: CASARQSGRAGDTQYF.

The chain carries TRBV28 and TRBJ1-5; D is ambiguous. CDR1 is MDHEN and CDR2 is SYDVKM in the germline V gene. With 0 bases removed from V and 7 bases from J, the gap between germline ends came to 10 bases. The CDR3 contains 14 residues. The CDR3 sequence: CASSLWGFGQPQHF. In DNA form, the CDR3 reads TGTGCCAGCAGTTTATGGGGATTTGGACAGCCCCAGCATTTT.

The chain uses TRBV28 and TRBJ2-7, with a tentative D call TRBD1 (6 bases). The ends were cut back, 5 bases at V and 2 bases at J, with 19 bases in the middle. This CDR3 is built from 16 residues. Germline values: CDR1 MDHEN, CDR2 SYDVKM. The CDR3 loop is CASSQLGAGETYEQYF. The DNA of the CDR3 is TGTGCCAGCAGTCAGCTAGGGGCAGGGGAGACCTACGAGCAGTACTTC.

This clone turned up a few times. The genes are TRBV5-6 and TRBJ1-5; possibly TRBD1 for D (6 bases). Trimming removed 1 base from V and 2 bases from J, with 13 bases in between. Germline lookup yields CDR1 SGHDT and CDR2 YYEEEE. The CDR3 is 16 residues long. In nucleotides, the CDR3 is TGTGCCAGCAGCTTGCAGGGGCTGATGCGCAATCAGCCCCAGCATTTT. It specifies CASSLQGLMRNQPQHF.

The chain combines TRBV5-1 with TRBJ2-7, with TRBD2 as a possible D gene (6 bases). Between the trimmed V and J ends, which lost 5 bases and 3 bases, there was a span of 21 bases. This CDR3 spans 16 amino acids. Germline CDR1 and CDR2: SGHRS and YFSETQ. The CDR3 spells CASRPDSGGTNYEQYF. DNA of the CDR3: TGCGCCAGCAGGCCGGATTCCGGGGGAACTAACTACGAGCAGTACTTC.

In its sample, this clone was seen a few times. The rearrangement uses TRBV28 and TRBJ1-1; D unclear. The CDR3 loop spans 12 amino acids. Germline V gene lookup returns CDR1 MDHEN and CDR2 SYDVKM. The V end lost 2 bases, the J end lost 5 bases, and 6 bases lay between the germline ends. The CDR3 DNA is TGTGCCAGCAGTTTAGGAAGGACTGAAGCTTTCTTT. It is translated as CASSLGRTEAFF.

CDR3 protein: CASSLEFAYEQYF. The CDR3 DNA is TGTGCCAGCAGCTTGGAATTCGCCTACGAGCAGTACTTC. The gene calls are TRBV5-5 and TRBJ2-7; no firm D call. The CDR3 covers 13 residues. Germline-derived CDR1 and CDR2 are SGHKS and YYEKEE (reference sequence). The V end lost 0 bases, the J end lost 2 bases, and 6 bases lay between the germline ends.

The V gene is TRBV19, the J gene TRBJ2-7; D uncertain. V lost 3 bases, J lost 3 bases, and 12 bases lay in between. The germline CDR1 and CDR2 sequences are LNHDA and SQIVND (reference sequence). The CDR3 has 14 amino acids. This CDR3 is CASSIDAHYYEQYF. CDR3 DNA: TGTGCCAGTAGTATTGACGCCCACTACTACGAGCAGTACTTC.

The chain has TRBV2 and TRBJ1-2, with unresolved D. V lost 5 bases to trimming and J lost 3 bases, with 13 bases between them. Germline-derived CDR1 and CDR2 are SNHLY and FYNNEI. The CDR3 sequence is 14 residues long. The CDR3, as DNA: TGTGCCAGCAGTCTGACTCCGGCGGACTATGGCTACACCTTC. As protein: CASSLTPADYGYTF.

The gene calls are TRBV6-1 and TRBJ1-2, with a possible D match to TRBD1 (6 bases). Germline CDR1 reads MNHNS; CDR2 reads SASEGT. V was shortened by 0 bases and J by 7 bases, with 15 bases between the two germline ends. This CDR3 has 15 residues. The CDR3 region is CASSEAGRGGGGYTF. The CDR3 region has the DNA TGTGCCAGCAGTGAAGCGGGCAGGGGAGGGGGTGGCTACACCTTC.

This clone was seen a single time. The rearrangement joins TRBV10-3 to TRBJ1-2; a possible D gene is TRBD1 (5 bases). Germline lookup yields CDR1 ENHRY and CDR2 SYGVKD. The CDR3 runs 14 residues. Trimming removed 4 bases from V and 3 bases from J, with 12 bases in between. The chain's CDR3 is CAISAAGGDYGYTF. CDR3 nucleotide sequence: TGTGCCATCAGTGCGGCGGGGGGGGACTATGGCTACACCTTC.

The CDR3: CASSLDGGENTQYF. CDR3 DNA sequence: TGCGCCAGCAGTTTAGACGGCGGCGAAAATACGCAGTATTTT. The chain joins TRBV5-1 to TRBJ2-3; D unclear. The germline V gene encodes CDR1 SGHRS and CDR2 YFSETQ. Trimming stripped 5 bases from V and 7 bases from J, with 17 bases between. This CDR3 region has 14 residues.

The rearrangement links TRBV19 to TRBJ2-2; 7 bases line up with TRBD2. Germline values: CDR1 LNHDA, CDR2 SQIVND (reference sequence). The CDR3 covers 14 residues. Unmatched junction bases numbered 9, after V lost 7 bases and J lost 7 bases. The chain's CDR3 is CASIGREFSGELFF. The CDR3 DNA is TGTGCCAGTATAGGGCGGGAGTTCAGCGGGGAGCTGTTTTTT.

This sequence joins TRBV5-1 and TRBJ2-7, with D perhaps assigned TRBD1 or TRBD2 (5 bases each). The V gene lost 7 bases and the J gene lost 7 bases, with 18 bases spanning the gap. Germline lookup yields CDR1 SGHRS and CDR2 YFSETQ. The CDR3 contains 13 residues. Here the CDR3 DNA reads TGCGCCAGCCGGCAGGGAGAGGAAGGTGAGCAGTACTTC. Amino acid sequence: CASRQGEEGEQYF.

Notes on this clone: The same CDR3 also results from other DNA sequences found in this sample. This CDR3 is CASSLGLAHNGEQFF. Written as DNA, the CDR3 is TGTGCCAGTAGCTTGGGACTTGCGCATAATGGTGAGCAGTTCTTC. The chain is built from TRBV19 and TRBJ2-1; TRBD2 is a possible D gene (6 bases). V lost 6 bases and J 9 bases, leaving 21 bases between the germline ends. The CDR3 loop spans 15 amino acids. Germline lookup yields CDR1 LNHDA and CDR2 SQIVND (reference sequence).